The rows below give T cell receptor beta chains drawn from one sample of a study of blood T cells in healthy people across ages. From the 5' RACE reads, TCRdb called clonotypes with MiXCR, one entry per CDR3 protein. Of about 1.6 million distinct CDR3 sequences listed, roughly 32% are singletons. Sequencing used blood. The receptor source for this set is a young woman in good health. The CDR3 runs from the conserved cysteine through the conserved F or W. Fields, in order: clone size, J gene, V gene, D gene, CDR3 DNA, CDR3 protein. The D gene is left open where the match is weak. Clone size is stated in some rows and not others, as once, few, many or a class when expanded.

clone_size: many
j_call: TRBJ2-5
v_call: TRBV6-5
d_call: .
cdr3_nt: TGTGCCAGCAGTTACTCGAGTCTGCAAGAGACCCAGTACTTC
cdr3_aa: CASSYSSLQETQYF

clone_size: few
j_call: TRBJ1-2
v_call: TRBV12-3/TRBV12-4
d_call: .
cdr3_nt: TGTGCCAGCAGTCTCCAGGGTTCGCGGGGCTACACCTTC
cdr3_aa: CASSLQGSRGYTF

clone_size: .
j_call: TRBJ2-7
v_call: TRBV5-1
d_call: .
cdr3_nt: TGCGCCAGCAGCCCCGGGACGGAGGTGAGGAGGGAGCAGTACTTC
cdr3_aa: CASSPGTEVRREQYF

clone_size: .
j_call: TRBJ1-1
v_call: TRBV28
d_call: TRBD1
cdr3_nt: TGTGCCAGCAGTTTAGTTACAGGGGTGTTGGGCACTGAAGCTTTCTTT
cdr3_aa: CASSLVTGVLGTEAFF

clone_size: many
j_call: TRBJ2-5
v_call: TRBV29-1
d_call: .
cdr3_nt: TGCAGCGTACGCCCGGGACTTCAGGGAGAGACCCAGTACTTC
cdr3_aa: CSVRPGLQGETQYF

clone_size: few
j_call: TRBJ2-1
v_call: TRBV10-3
d_call: .
cdr3_nt: TGTGCCATCAGTGAAGGGATGGGAAACAATGAGCAGTTCTTC
cdr3_aa: CAISEGMGNNEQFF

clone_size: .
j_call: TRBJ2-1
v_call: TRBV12-3/TRBV12-4
d_call: TRBD2
cdr3_nt: TGTGCCAGCACCGGGACTATCGGCAATGAGCAGTTCTTC
cdr3_aa: CASTGTIGNEQFF

clone_size: .
j_call: TRBJ2-3
v_call: TRBV29-1
d_call: .
cdr3_nt: TGCAGCGTTGAGGTAGGGCGGGGGCACACAGATACGCAGTATTTT
cdr3_aa: CSVEVGRGHTDTQYF

clone_size: .
j_call: TRBJ2-1
v_call: TRBV7-3
d_call: .
cdr3_nt: TGTGCCAGCAGTAACTACGGGGATGAGCAGTTCTTC
cdr3_aa: CASSNYGDEQFF

clone_size: many
j_call: TRBJ2-7
v_call: TRBV20-1
d_call: .
cdr3_nt: TGCAGTGGGACGGACTCCTACGAGCAGTACTTC
cdr3_aa: CSGTDSYEQYF

clone_size: .
j_call: TRBJ1-6
v_call: TRBV5-1
d_call: .
cdr3_nt: TGCGCCAGCAGCTCCCTCCTAAATTCACCCCTCCACTTT
cdr3_aa: CASSSLLNSPLHF

clone_size: .
j_call: TRBJ2-3
v_call: TRBV20-1
d_call: TRBD2
cdr3_nt: TGCAGTGCTGGGGGGACTAGCGGCCTTCCGAATACGCAGTATTTT
cdr3_aa: CSAGGTSGLPNTQYF

clone_size: many
j_call: TRBJ2-3
v_call: TRBV27
d_call: TRBD2
cdr3_nt: TGTGCCAGCAGTTTGACTAGCATTGGCACAGATACGCAGTATTTT
cdr3_aa: CASSLTSIGTDTQYF

clone_size: few
j_call: TRBJ2-7
v_call: TRBV10-3
d_call: .
cdr3_nt: TGTGCCATCGGGGATGGCAGGGCCTCCTACGAGCAGTACTTC
cdr3_aa: CAIGDGRASYEQYF

clone_size: few
j_call: TRBJ2-1
v_call: TRBV12-3/TRBV12-4
d_call: TRBD2
cdr3_nt: TGTGCCAGCAGTTCCTTACCGCCTGGCGGGGGTAACAATGAGCAGTTCTTC
cdr3_aa: CASSSLPPGGGNNEQFF

clone_size: .
j_call: TRBJ2-1
v_call: TRBV6-5
d_call: TRBD2
cdr3_nt: TGTGCCAGCAGTTACTCGAAAATCGGGGGGGGTTACAATGAGCAGTTCTTC
cdr3_aa: CASSYSKIGGGYNEQFF

clone_size: .
j_call: TRBJ1-2
v_call: TRBV27
d_call: TRBD1
cdr3_nt: TGTGCCAGCAGTTCATCGGGACAGGGGGCGCGAGGCTACACCTTC
cdr3_aa: CASSSSGQGARGYTF